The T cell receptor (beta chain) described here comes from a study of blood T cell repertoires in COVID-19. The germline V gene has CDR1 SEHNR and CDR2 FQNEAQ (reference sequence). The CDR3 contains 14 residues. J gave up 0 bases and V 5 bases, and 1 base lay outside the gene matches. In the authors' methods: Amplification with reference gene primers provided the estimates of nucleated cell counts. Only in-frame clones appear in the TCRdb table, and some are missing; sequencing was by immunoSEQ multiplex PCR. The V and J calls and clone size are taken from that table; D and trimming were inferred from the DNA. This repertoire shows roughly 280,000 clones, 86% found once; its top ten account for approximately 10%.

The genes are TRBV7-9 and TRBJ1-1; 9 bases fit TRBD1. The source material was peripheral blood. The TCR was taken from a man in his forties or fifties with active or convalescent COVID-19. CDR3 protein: CASSTGGLNTEAFF. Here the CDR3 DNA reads TGTGCCAGCAGCACAGGGGGCTTGAACACTGAAGCTTTCTTT.